These 30 T cell receptor beta chains were sequenced from one sample in a study of T cells in Graves' hyperthyroidism and ophthalmopathy. It was RNA transcripts that yielded the amplified TCR beta CDR3 regions. Researchers ran a first-round RT-PCR on the TCR CDR3 using the HTBI primer set. TCRdb processed the multiplex PCR reads anew with MiXCR; each CDR3 protein has one entry. The sample has about 560,000 distinct CDR3 sequences, over 15% seen once. The sequenced sample was blood. Receptors originate from a woman younger than 30 with Graves' hyperthyroidism.

The chain employs TRBV19 and TRBJ2-2; no firm D call. V lost 5 bases, J lost 3 bases, and 10 bases lay in between. The CDR3 is 14 amino acids. Germline V gives CDR1 LNHDA, CDR2 SQIVND (reference sequence). The CDR3 region is CASSPNGYTGELFF. Here the CDR3 DNA reads TGTGCCAGTAGTCCAAACGGGTACACCGGGGAGCTGTTTTTT. The whole variable domain, filled in from reference TRBV19 and TRBJ2-2, reads DGGITQSPKYLFRKEGQNVTLSCEQNLNHDAMYWYRQDPGQGLRLIYYSQIVNDFQKGDIAEGYSVSREKKESFPLTVTSAQKNPTAFYLCASSPNGYTGELFFGEGSRLTVL.

The chain combines TRBV30 with TRBJ2-5; D tentatively fits TRBD1 or TRBD2 (5 bases each). The DNA end favors TRBJ2-1, so the J call may be wrong. This CDR3 contains 16 residues. Germline V gene data show CDR1 as GTSNPN and CDR2 as SVGIG (reference sequence). CDR3: CAWTSDLGTFGETQFF. CDR3 nucleotides: TGTGCCTGGACCTCCGACCTGGGGACGTTCGGCGAGACCCAGTTCTTC.

In its sample, this clonotype was seen many times. The chain links TRBV28 to TRBJ2-1, with no clear D. From germline, CDR1 is MDHEN and CDR2 SYDVKM. Between the trimmed V and J ends, which lost 2 bases and 9 bases, there was a span of 5 bases. The CDR3 is 11 amino acids. The CDR3 here is CASSLTFEQFF. The CDR3 nucleotides are TGTGCCAGCAGTTTAACGTTTGAGCAGTTCTTC.

V is TRBV4-2 and J is TRBJ2-5, with 12 bases that match TRBD2. This CDR3 comprises 19 residues. Looked up from germline, CDR1 is LGHNA and CDR2 is YNFKEQ. V shed 0 bases, J shed 1 base, and the junction held 9 bases outside the gene matches. The CDR3: CASSQDRLAGGGSQETQYF. CDR3 in DNA: TGTGCCAGCAGCCAAGATCGGCTAGCGGGAGGGGGGTCCCAAGAGACCCAGTACTTC.

The CDR3 here is CASSYAREQYF. The DNA for the CDR3 is TGTGCCAGCAGTTATGCAAGGGAGCAGTACTTC. The chain is built from TRBV6-2 or TRBV6-3 and TRBJ2-7; D uncertain. V was trimmed by 3 bases and J by 7 bases, leaving 7 bases between them. Germline lookup yields CDR1 MNHEY and CDR2 SVGEGT. CDR3 length: 11 residues.

With regard to this clonotype: Possible read error: a much larger clone is one base away. This rearrangement joins TRBV7-9 to TRBJ2-7, with TRBD1 matching over 9 bases. Germline CDR1 is SEHNR and CDR2 is FQNEAQ (reference sequence). The CDR3 sequence is 15 residues long. Trimming took 8 bases from V and 5 from J; bases not matched to a gene: 13. CDR3 loop: CASDPGQGSYNEQYF. As DNA, the CDR3 is TGTGCCAGCGACCCGGGACAGGGAAGTTATAACGAGCAGTACTTC.

V is TRBV10-1 and J is TRBJ2-2, with unresolved D. V lost 2 bases and J 3 bases, leaving 13 bases between the germline ends. The CDR3 runs 16 residues. Germline V lookup: CDR1 WNHNN, CDR2 SYGVQD (reference sequence). In DNA, the CDR3 is TGCGCCAGCAGTGAGAGGAGTGGACGGTACACCGGGGAGCTGTTTTTT. Translating gives CASSERSGRYTGELFF.

This clonotype was counted many times. This chain joins TRBV20-1 and TRBJ2-7; D call uncertain. The CDR3 totals 11 residues. CDR1 is DFQATT, CDR2 SNEGSKA, per germline (reference sequence). Trimming removed 2 bases from V and 4 bases from J, with 6 bases in between. Here the CDR3 DNA reads TGCAGTGCTAGACTCGCGTACGAGCAGTACTTC. Translation gives CSARLAYEQYF.

Many counts were recorded for this clonotype. The CDR3 reads CSARDPPGRYGYTF. The CDR3 DNA sequence: TGCAGTGCTAGAGATCCCCCGGGGCGGTATGGCTACACCTTC. The V and J genes are TRBV20-1 and TRBJ1-2, with a tentative D call TRBD1 (5 bases). V dropped 0 bases and J dropped 5 bases, with 13 bases sitting between them. Germline CDR1 is DFQATT and CDR2 is SNEGSKA (reference sequence). The CDR3 loop spans 14 amino acids.

This clonotype was found many times. V and J are TRBV30 and TRBJ2-1; 9 bases align to TRBD1. V lost 3 bases, J lost 6 bases, and 6 bases stayed unmatched. The CDR3 is 14 residues long. In germline, CDR1 is GTSNPN, CDR2 SVGIG (reference sequence). The CDR3, as DNA: TGTGCCTGGAGCTCGGGACAGGGCCTCAATGAGCAGTTCTTC. Its protein product is CAWSSGQGLNEQFF.

This clonotype showed up many times. This chain uses TRBV2 with TRBJ1-1, with unresolved D. V lost 4 bases to trimming and J lost 1 base, with 7 bases between them. Germline V gives CDR1 SNHLY, CDR2 FYNNEI. The CDR3 has 13 amino acids. CDR3 in DNA: TGTGCCAGCAGTGGGCAAAGGAACACTGAAGCTTTCTTT. Translated, it gives CASSGQRNTEAFF.

The table lists this clonotype with many counts. The chain employs TRBV3-1 and TRBJ2-1, with TRBD2 identical over 11 bases. After removal of 0 bases from V and 9 bases from J, the junction contained 4 bases not matched to a gene. Germline V gives CDR1 LGHDT, CDR2 YNNKEL (reference sequence). The length of the CDR3 is 15 residues. CDR3 coding DNA: TGTGCCAGCAGCCAAGATTTGCTAGCGGGAGGTGAGCAGTTCTTC. This gives the protein CASSQDLLAGGEQFF.

The CDR3 protein is CASSFRYAYEQYF. The DNA for the CDR3 is TGTGCCAGCAGCTTTAGGTACGCCTACGAGCAGTACTTC. The chain employs TRBV7-2 and TRBJ2-7; D call uncertain. Per germline, CDR1 SGHTA and CDR2 FQGNSA. V lost 3 bases and J 2 bases, leaving 8 bases between the germline ends. This CDR3 is built from 13 residues. The complete variable domain, with remaining parts taken from reference TRBV7-2 and TRBJ2-7, reads GAGVSQSPSNKVTEKGKDVELRCDPISGHTALYWYRQSLGQGLEFLIYFQGNSAPDKSGLPSDRFSAERTGGSVSTLTIQRTQQEDSAVYLCASSFRYAYEQYFGPGTRLTVT.

In this sample, this clonotype turned up many times. The chain has TRBV28 and TRBJ2-5; maybe TRBD2 (5 bases). V lost 5 bases and J lost 5, with 21 bases in between. CDR1 MDHEN and CDR2 SYDVKM come from the germline V gene. The CDR3 length is 16 residues. The CDR3 loop reads CASSPISRRYGETQYF. The CDR3 bases are TGTGCCAGCAGTCCGATATCACGGAGGTACGGGGAGACCCAGTACTTC.

This clonotype was counted many times. V usage is TRBV4-2 and J usage is TRBJ2-7, with D perhaps TRBD1 (5 bases). Germline V gene lookup returns CDR1 LGHNA and CDR2 YNFKEQ. The CDR3 totals 17 residues. Trimming left V 0 bases short and J 3 bases short, with 18 bases between. In DNA form, the CDR3 reads TGTGCCAGCAGCCAAGATTGGAACGTACAGGTATTCTACGAGCAGTACTTC. It encodes CASSQDWNVQVFYEQYF.

This clonotype has just a few counts. V is TRBV20-1 and J is TRBJ1-1; D unclear. Trimming left V 6 bases short and J 1 base short, with 9 bases between. The germline CDR1 and CDR2 sequences are DFQATT and SNEGSKA (reference sequence). The CDR3 runs 12 residues. DNA of the CDR3: TGCAGTGCCCCTGACGGGAACACTGAAGCTTTCTTT. Translating gives CSAPDGNTEAFF.

The rearrangement joins TRBV6-2 or TRBV6-3 to TRBJ2-3; D unclear. This CDR3 contains 14 residues. Deletions cut 2 bases from V and 4 bases from J, with 10 bases between. In germline, CDR1 is MNHEY, CDR2 SVGEGT. CDR3 in amino acids: CASSYEISADTQYF. In DNA, the CDR3 is TGTGCCAGCAGTTACGAAATTTCGGCAGATACGCAGTATTTT.

This clonotype came up many times. The J gene is TRBJ2-5, the V gene TRBV7-2; D is undetermined. Trimming removed 0 bases from V and 4 bases from J, with 6 bases in between. Germline CDR1 and CDR2: SGHTA and FQGNSA. The CDR3 runs 13 residues. CDR3 coding DNA: TGTGCCAGCAGCTTAGCGCATGGAGAGACCCAGTACTTC. Its protein is CASSLAHGETQYF.

The DNA of the CDR3 is TGTGCCAGCAGCGGAGCTCCAACAGATACGCAGTATTTT. This translates into CASSGAPTDTQYF. The chain employs TRBV9 and TRBJ2-3; no reliable D call. V shed 3 bases and J shed 3 bases, with 8 bases lying between them. Germline V lookup: CDR1 SGDLS, CDR2 YYNGEE. CDR3 size: 13 residues.

The chain links TRBV7-2 to TRBJ2-5; D is uncertain. The V end was cut by 5 bases, the J end by 0 bases, with 13 bases between. This CDR3 comprises 15 residues. Per germline, CDR1 SGHTA and CDR2 FQGNSA. The CDR3 DNA reads as TGTGCCAGCAGCACAGTACACAATGACCAAGAGACCCAGTACTTC. As protein: CASSTVHNDQETQYF.

The table lists this clonotype with many counts. The DNA of the CDR3 is TGCAGTGCTAGAGAGAATGGACAGGCGAACACTGAAGCTTTCTTT. This gives the protein CSARENGQANTEAFF. The chain employs TRBV20-1 and TRBJ1-1, with 7 bases that match TRBD1. The CDR3 totals 15 residues. J gave up 1 base and V 0 bases, and 5 bases lay outside the gene matches. From germline, CDR1 is DFQATT and CDR2 SNEGSKA (reference sequence).

This clonotype appeared a few times. The chain combines TRBV20-1 with TRBJ2-7; TRBD1 aligns across 10 bases. Germline CDR1 and CDR2: DFQATT and SNEGSKA (reference sequence). The CDR3 covers 13 residues. The trim removed 6 bases at V and 6 bases at J, leaving 8 bases unmatched. In nucleotides, the CDR3 is TGCAGTGCGGGGACAGGGGACCATAGCGAGCAGTACTTC. This gives the protein CSAGTGDHSEQYF.

Ten or more counts support this clonotype. The V call is TRBV12-3 or TRBV12-4, the J call TRBJ1-1; a weak D match, TRBD1 (6 bases). The V and J ends lost 7 bases and 1 base respectively, with 22 bases between them. The CDR3 extends over 17 amino acids. The CDR3 nucleotides read TGTGCCAGCACTATTAACGCCGCCGGACAGCCGAACACTGAAGCTTTCTTT. This codes for CASTINAAGQPNTEAFF.

The J gene is TRBJ2-2, the V gene TRBV5-6; 7 nucleotides match TRBD1. Looked up from germline, CDR1 is SGHDT and CDR2 is YYEEEE. The CDR3 spans 16 residues. Unmatched junction bases numbered 8, after V lost 0 bases and J lost 6 bases. CDR3 sequence reads: CASSLDRGRVSGELFF. CDR3 in DNA: TGTGCCAGCAGCTTGGATAGGGGGCGGGTATCCGGGGAGCTGTTTTTT.

The genes are TRBV7-2 and TRBJ2-1; a possible D gene is TRBD2 (5 bases). V lost 4 bases to trimming and J lost 13 bases, with 17 bases between them. Germline V lookup: CDR1 SGHTA, CDR2 FQGNSA. The CDR3 runs 13 residues. The CDR3 loop reads CASSSRGSVIQFF. The CDR3 coding sequence is TGTGCCAGCAGCTCCCGGGGTAGCGTGATACAGTTCTTC.

There are a few counts of this clonotype. V and J are TRBV6-2 or TRBV6-3 and TRBJ2-1, with D perhaps matching TRBD2 (7 bases). Trimming removed 8 bases from V and 8 bases from J, with 22 bases in between. The CDR3 runs 15 residues. Germline V lookup: CDR1 MNHEY, CDR2 SVGEGT. The CDR3 region has the DNA TGTGCCAGCGTCCCGACTTTGGAGGGGGGGCATGAGCAGTTCTTC. Protein product: CASVPTLEGGHEQFF.

J is TRBJ1-2 and V is TRBV29-1; no definite D call. V was pared by 3 bases and J by 0 bases, with 11 bases between. Germline values: CDR1 SQVTM, CDR2 ANQGSEA. The CDR3 runs 14 residues. The CDR3 nucleotides read TGCAGCGTTGATACGCAGCTAGCTAACTATGGCTACACCTTC. Its translation is CSVDTQLANYGYTF.

The V and J genes are TRBV29-1 and TRBJ1-3, with D possibly TRBD1 on 6 matching bases. This CDR3 comprises 13 residues. Trimming stripped 7 bases from V and 2 bases from J, with 12 bases between. The germline CDR1 and CDR2 sequences are SQVTM and ANQGSEA. The CDR3 DNA sequence: TGCAGCGGGAAAACAGGGCCTGGAAACACCATATATTTT. Translated, it gives CSGKTGPGNTIYF.

At least ten counts were recorded for this clonotype. The V gene is TRBV19, the J gene TRBJ2-4, with TRBD2 as a possible D gene (5 bases). V lost 5 bases, J lost 10 bases, and 15 bases lay in between. Germline V gene sequence: CDR1 LNHDA, CDR2 SQIVND (reference sequence). The CDR3 sequence is 13 residues long. The CDR3 spells CASSPRALRIQYF. Here the CDR3 DNA reads TGTGCCAGTAGTCCGCGGGCGTTAAGGATTCAGTACTTC.

This clonotype was counted a few times. This chain links TRBV10-3 with TRBJ2-1, with D perhaps TRBD2 (5 bases). V lost 0 bases, J lost 9 bases, and 12 bases lay in between. Germline values: CDR1 ENHRY, CDR2 SYGVKD. The CDR3 length is 14 residues. The CDR3 DNA follows: TGTGCCATCAGTGAGTCCCCCGGGATAGGTGAGCAGTTCTTC. This translates into CAISESPGIGEQFF.